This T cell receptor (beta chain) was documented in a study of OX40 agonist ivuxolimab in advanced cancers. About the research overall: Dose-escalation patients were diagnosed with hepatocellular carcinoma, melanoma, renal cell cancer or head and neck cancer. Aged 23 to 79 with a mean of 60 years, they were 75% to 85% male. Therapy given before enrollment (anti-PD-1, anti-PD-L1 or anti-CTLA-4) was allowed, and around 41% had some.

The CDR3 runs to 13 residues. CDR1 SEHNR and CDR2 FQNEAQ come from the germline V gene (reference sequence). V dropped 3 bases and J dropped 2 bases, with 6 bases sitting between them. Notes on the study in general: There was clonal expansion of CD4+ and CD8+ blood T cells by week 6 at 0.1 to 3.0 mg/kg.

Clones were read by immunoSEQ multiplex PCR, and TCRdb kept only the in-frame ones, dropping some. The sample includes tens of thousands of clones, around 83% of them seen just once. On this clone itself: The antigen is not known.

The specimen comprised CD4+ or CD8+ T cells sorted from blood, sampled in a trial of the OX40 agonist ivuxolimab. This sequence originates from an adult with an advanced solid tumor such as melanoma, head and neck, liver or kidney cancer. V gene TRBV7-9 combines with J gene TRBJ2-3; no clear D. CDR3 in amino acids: CASSLSVTDTQYF. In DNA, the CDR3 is TGTGCCAGCAGCTTGAGCGTCACAGATACGCAGTATTTT.